This T cell receptor (beta chain) was identified in a study of blood T cell repertoires in COVID-19. Study context: Material from acute and convalescent COVID-19 was sourced from the United States, Italy and Spain.

Assay: immunoSEQ multiplex PCR; the TCRdb copy retains only in-frame clones and omits some. The sample yields about 170,000 clones, approximately 91% seen once. The length of the CDR3 is 16 residues. V lost 4 bases to trimming and J lost 7 bases, with 22 bases between them. Germline V lookup: CDR1 MNHEY, CDR2 SVGEGT. The clonotype was recovered from a man between 18 and 35 years old with COVID-19, enrolled during active disease. V is TRBV6-2 or TRBV6-3 and J is TRBJ1-2; tentatively, D is TRBD1 (6 bases). Sequencing used peripheral blood. The chain's CDR3 is CASSSSFGQGSRGYTF. The CDR3 nucleotides read TGTGCCAGCAGTTCTTCCTTCGGGCAGGGGAGTCGTGGCTACACCTTC.